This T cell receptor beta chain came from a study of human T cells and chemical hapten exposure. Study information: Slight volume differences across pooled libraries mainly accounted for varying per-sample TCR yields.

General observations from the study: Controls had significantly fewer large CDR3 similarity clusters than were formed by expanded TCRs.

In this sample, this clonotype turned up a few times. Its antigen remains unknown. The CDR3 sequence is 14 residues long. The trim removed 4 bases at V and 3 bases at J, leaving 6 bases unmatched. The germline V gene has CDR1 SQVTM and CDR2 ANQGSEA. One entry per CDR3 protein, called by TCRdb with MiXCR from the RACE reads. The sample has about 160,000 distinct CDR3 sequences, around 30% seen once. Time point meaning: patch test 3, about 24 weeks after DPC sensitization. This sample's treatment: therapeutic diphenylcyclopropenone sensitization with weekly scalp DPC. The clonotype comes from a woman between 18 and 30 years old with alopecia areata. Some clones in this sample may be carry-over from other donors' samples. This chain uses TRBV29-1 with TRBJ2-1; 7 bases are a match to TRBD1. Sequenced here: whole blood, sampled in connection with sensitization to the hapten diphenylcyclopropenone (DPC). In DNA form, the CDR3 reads TGCAGCGTTGCCCGCAGGGGGTACTACAATGAGCAGTTCTTC. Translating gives CSVARRGYYNEQFF.